These T cell receptor beta chains were read from a single sample in a study of blood T cell repertoires in COVID-19. TCRdb's copy holds only in-frame clones and misses some; the assay was immunoSEQ multiplex PCR. The repertoire holds about 69,000 clones, with roughly 85% as singletons. The sequenced material came from peripheral blood. These receptors all stem from a woman older than 75 with acute or convalescent COVID-19. Each CDR3 is given with its conserved first and last residue. Each record gives: clone size, V gene, J gene, D gene, CDR3 DNA, CDR3 protein. D genes are given only for firm matches. Part of the rows lack a size; the others show once, few, many or a class for expanded clones.

.,TRBV5-1,TRBJ2-3,TRBD2,TGCGCCAGCAGCCGGACTAGCGGCACAGATACGCAGTATTTT,CASSRTSGTDTQYF
.,TRBV5-4,TRBJ1-1,TRBD1,TGTGCCAGCAGCCCCCGGGACAGGGGAGGAACTGAAGCTTTCTTT,CASSPRDRGGTEAFF
.,TRBV24-1,TRBJ1-5,.,TGTGCCACCAGTCCTAAGGAGATTAGCAATCAGCCCCAGCATTTT,CATSPKEISNQPQHF
.,TRBV2,TRBJ1-1,TRBD1,TGTGCCAGCAGTGTTGAGGGGGCAGGTGGGACTGAAGCTTTCTTT,CASSVEGAGGTEAFF
.,TRBV5-1,TRBJ1-2,TRBD1,TGCGCCAGCAGCTTACAGGGGCCAAACTATGGCTACACCTTC,CASSLQGPNYGYTF
.,TRBV18,TRBJ2-5,TRBD1,TGTGCCAGCTCACCGACAGGGGGTACGGAGACCCAGTACTTC,CASSPTGGTETQYF
.,TRBV10-2,TRBJ1-2,.,TGCGCCAGCAGTAGCTTTAAGGGGGTTAACTATGGCTACACCTTC,CASSSFKGVNYGYTF
.,TRBV6-5,TRBJ1-3,TRBD1,TGTGCCAGCTGCCTGGGACAGGGGGCTGGAAACACCATATATTTT,CASCLGQGAGNTIYF
.,TRBV6-5,TRBJ1-1,.,TGTGCCAGCAGCCATCGCAGGGAGAACACTGAAGCTTTCTTT,CASSHRRENTEAFF
.,TRBV5-4,TRBJ2-3,.,TGTGCCAGCAGCTTGGGGGGGCAGATCAGCACAGATACGCAGTATTTT,CASSLGGQISTDTQYF
.,TRBV6-5,TRBJ2-5,.,TGTGCCAGCAGCCTAGCCTCCCGGTACCAAGAGACCCAGTACTTC,CASSLASRYQETQYF
once,TRBV6-4,TRBJ2-1,.,TGTGCCAGCAGTAGTACAGCCTTCGCCTACAATGAGCAGTTCTTC,CASSSTAFAYNEQFF
.,TRBV19,TRBJ1-6,.,TGTGCCAGTAGTATAGTAGGTGGCAGGGGCTATAATTCACCCCTCCACTTT,CASSIVGGRGYNSPLHF
.,TRBV20-1,TRBJ2-1,.,TGCAGTGCCCACGGCAATGAGCAGTTCTTC,CSAHGNEQFF
.,TRBV5-4,TRBJ1-3,.,TGTGCCAGCAGCTTGTTCGGAGGCTCTGGAAACACCATATATTTT,CASSLFGGSGNTIYF
.,TRBV2,TRBJ1-5,TRBD1,TGTGCCAGCACTAGATACGGGACAGATCATAGCAATCAGCCCCAGCATTTT,CASTRYGTDHSNQPQHF
.,TRBV19,TRBJ2-2,TRBD1,TGTGCCAGTAGGCCATTGGACAGGGTCCCCACCGGGGAGCTGTTTTTT,CASRPLDRVPTGELFF
.,TRBV5-1,TRBJ2-2,.,TGCGCCAGCAGCGGACTACAGGACACCGGGGAGCTGTTTTTT,CASSGLQDTGELFF
once,TRBV30,TRBJ2-6,.,TGTGCCTGGAGACAAGCTGGGGCCAACGTCCTGACTTTC,CAWRQAGANVLTF
once,TRBV3-1/TRBV3-2,TRBJ2-5,.,TGTGCCAGCAGCCAAGAGACAGAAGAGACCCAGTACTTC,CASSQETEETQYF